The 31 T cell receptor beta chains below come from one sample, sequenced in a study of blood T cell repertoires in COVID-19. Assay: immunoSEQ multiplex PCR; the TCRdb copy retains only in-frame clones and omits some. The table includes some 170,000 clones, about 80% detected once. Sequences were obtained from peripheral blood. These receptor sequences come from a woman between 50 and 59 years old with active or convalescent COVID-19.

This clone showed up just a few times. The rearrangement joins TRBV28 to TRBJ1-1; no clear D. Looked up from germline, CDR1 is MDHEN and CDR2 is SYDVKM. The CDR3 spans 16 residues. Between the trimmed V and J ends, which lost 5 bases and 1 base, there was a span of 17 bases. The CDR3 reads CASSPHESGSNTEAFF. The CDR3 coding sequence is TGTGCCAGCAGTCCCCACGAATCGGGGTCGAACACTGAAGCTTTCTTT.

The chain couples TRBV10-3 to TRBJ1-1, with D perhaps TRBD1 (6 bases). Germline loops: CDR1 ENHRY, CDR2 SYGVKD. Trimming stripped 4 bases from V and 0 bases from J, with 9 bases between. The CDR3 covers 14 residues. CDR3 residues: CAISGTALNTEAFF. CDR3 DNA sequence: TGTGCCATCAGTGGGACAGCCTTGAACACTGAAGCTTTCTTT.

The V and J genes are TRBV7-9 and TRBJ2-7, with 7 bases fitting TRBD2. The CDR3 sequence is 15 residues long. Losses at the gene ends were 3 bases for V and 2 bases for J; bases not matched to a gene: 7. Germline values: CDR1 SEHNR, CDR2 FQNEAQ (reference sequence). CDR3 loop: CASSFREGGAYEQYF. In DNA form, the CDR3 reads TGTGCCAGCAGCTTTAGGGAGGGCGGAGCCTACGAGCAGTACTTC.

The gene calls are TRBV2 and TRBJ1-3, with 8 bases that match TRBD1. CDR3 size: 16 residues. Germline V gene data show CDR1 as SNHLY and CDR2 as FYNNEI. V shed 5 bases, J shed 8 bases, and the junction held 14 bases outside the gene matches. The CDR3 protein is CASSTPKTGAEDTIYF. The DNA for the CDR3 is TGTGCCAGCAGTACACCAAAGACAGGGGCGGAGGACACCATATATTTT.

This CDR3 reads CASSHGGASDAYEQYF. CDR3 nucleotides: TGCGCCAGCAGCCATGGAGGGGCTAGCGACGCCTACGAGCAGTACTTC. The rearrangement links TRBV5-1 to TRBJ2-7; weak D call: TRBD2 (6 bases). V lost 4 bases and J lost 2, with 19 bases in between. Germline loops: CDR1 SGHRS, CDR2 YFSETQ. CDR3 size: 16 residues.

This chain connects TRBV18 to TRBJ2-2, with D possibly TRBD2 on 6 matching bases. Deletions cut 5 bases from V and 3 bases from J, with 10 bases between. The CDR3 spans 14 residues. Looked up from germline, CDR1 is KGHSH and CDR2 is LQKENI. The CDR3 region is CASSDRRDTGELFF. The CDR3 nucleotides read TGTGCCAGCTCAGACCGGAGGGACACCGGGGAGCTGTTTTTT.

This chain joins TRBV7-9 and TRBJ2-5; 7 bases agree with TRBD1. The CDR3 runs to 15 residues. V was clipped by 5 bases and J by 4 bases; unmatched bases: 10. Per germline, CDR1 SEHNR and CDR2 FQNEAQ (reference sequence). CDR3 protein: CASSLTTGIGETQYF. DNA of the CDR3: TGTGCCAGCAGCCTAACGACAGGGATCGGAGAGACCCAGTACTTC.

The chain recombines TRBV14 with TRBJ2-5, with D possibly TRBD1 on 6 matching bases. CDR3 length: 17 residues. The V and J ends lost 2 bases and 2 bases respectively, with 18 bases between them. CDR1 and CDR2 from the germline V gene are SGHDN and FVKESK. CDR3 amino acids: CASSQWGTGITQETQYF. The CDR3 DNA is TGTGCCAGCAGCCAATGGGGAACAGGGATCACACAAGAGACCCAGTACTTC.

The rearrangement links TRBV6-2 or TRBV6-3 to TRBJ1-2; the D is unclear. This CDR3 is 12 amino acids long. CDR1 and CDR2 (germline): MNHEY, SVGEGT. Trimming removed 6 bases from V and 4 bases from J, with 9 bases in between. DNA of the CDR3: TGTGCCAGCAGCCCAGCCTCCTATGGCTACACCTTC. This translates into CASSPASYGYTF.

This clone was detected a few times. The rearrangement uses TRBV28 and TRBJ2-5, with 8 bases lining up with TRBD1. J lost 0 bases, V lost 4 bases, and 7 bases had no gene match. The CDR3 runs 16 residues. Looked up from germline, CDR1 is MDHEN and CDR2 is SYDVKM. The CDR3 DNA reads as TGTGCCAGCAGTTCCTCGGACAGGGACGACCAAGAGACCCAGTACTTC. It specifies CASSSSDRDDQETQYF. Drawing the rest from reference TRBV28 and TRBJ2-5, the complete variable domain is DVKVTQSSRYLVKRTGEKVFLECVQDMDHENMFWYRQDPGLGLRLIYFSYDVKMKEKGDIPEGYSVSREKKERFSLILESASTNQTSMYLCASSSSDRDDQETQYFGPGTRLLVL.

This clone came up a few times. J is TRBJ2-7 and V is TRBV4-3, with D possibly being TRBD2 (5 bases). V was shortened by 3 bases and J by 3 bases, with 9 bases between the two germline ends. The V gene's germline CDR1 is LGHNA and CDR2 YSLEER. The CDR3 has 13 residues. The CDR3 region has the DNA TGCGCCAGCAGCCACGAGCGGAGCTACGAGCAGTACTTC. It translates to CASSHERSYEQYF.

The rearrangement links TRBV7-2 to TRBJ1-1; no reliable D call. The CDR3 contains 12 residues. Germline CDR1 SGHTA, CDR2 FQGNSA. V was cut by 3 bases and J by 3 bases, with 5 bases left in between. For the CDR3, the DNA is TGTGCCAGCAGCTTTATTGACACTGAAGCTTTCTTT. Protein sequence: CASSFIDTEAFF.

The gene calls are TRBV15 and TRBJ2-3; tentatively, D is TRBD2 (5 bases). There are 14 residues in the CDR3. Germline V gene lookup returns CDR1 LNHNV and CDR2 YYDKDF (reference sequence). Trimming stripped 7 bases from V and 2 bases from J, with 13 bases between. CDR3 protein: CATKVTAVTDTQYF. Here the CDR3 DNA reads TGTGCCACCAAGGTAACAGCGGTCACAGATACGCAGTATTTT.

In its sample, this clone was seen a few times. The chain employs TRBV4-3 and TRBJ1-1; D gene ambiguous. In germline, CDR1 is LGHNA, CDR2 YSLEER. Trimming left V 1 base short and J 7 bases short, with 13 bases between. CDR3 size: 14 residues. The CDR3 is CASSQGEDFSEAFF. The CDR3 DNA reads as TGCGCCAGCAGCCAAGGTGAAGATTTTAGTGAAGCTTTCTTT.

The chain links TRBV18 to TRBJ1-3; possibly TRBD1 for D (5 bases). The CDR3 length is 15 residues. Trimming stripped 6 bases from V and 4 bases from J, with 16 bases between. Germline CDR1 KGHSH, CDR2 LQKENI. The CDR3 nucleotides are TGTGCCAGCTCGCGGGGGACGGACGAAGGAAACACCATATATTTT. Amino acid sequence: CASSRGTDEGNTIYF.

This chain joins TRBV6-6 and TRBJ1-4, with a weak D call TRBD1 (5 bases). Trimming took 2 bases from V and 0 from J, leaving 7 bases between them. Germline CDR1 and CDR2: MNHNY and SVGAGI (reference sequence). The CDR3 contains 15 residues. CDR3 DNA: TGTGCCAGCAGTTACCAGGGCCCAACTAATGAAAAACTGTTTTTT. It specifies CASSYQGPTNEKLFF.

A word on this clone: A junction end diverges from the germline sequence, so it may reflect a read error. V usage is TRBV3-1 (or the pseudogene TRBV3-2) and J usage is TRBJ2-3; a possible D gene is TRBD1 (5 bases). The CDR3 is made up of 13 amino acids. Germline V gene sequence: CDR1 LGHDT, CDR2 YNNKEL (reference sequence). The CDR3 sequence: CASSQAGTGTQYF. CDR3 bases: TGTGCCAGCAGCCAAGCCGGAACAGGTACGCAGTATTTT.

The chain joins TRBV28 to TRBJ2-6; D might be TRBD2 (5 bases). Germline-derived CDR1 and CDR2 are MDHEN and SYDVKM. The V end was cut by 4 bases, the J end by 1 base, with 11 bases between. CDR3 length: 16 amino acids. The CDR3, as DNA: TGTGCCAGCAGTTCCTCCACTAGATCTGGGGCCAACGTCCTGACTTTC. This translates into CASSSSTRSGANVLTF.

The genes are TRBV4-2 and TRBJ2-3, with D perhaps matching TRBD2 (5 bases). Trimming removed 8 bases from V and 1 base from J, with 16 bases in between. Germline loops: CDR1 LGHNA, CDR2 YNFKEQ. CDR3 length equals 15 residues. The CDR3 protein is CASDGRGRGTDTQYF. DNA of the CDR3: TGTGCCAGCGACGGGCGAGGGCGGGGCACAGATACGCAGTATTTT.

The chain is built from TRBV11-1 and TRBJ2-1; tentative D call: TRBD2 (7 bases). V was cut by 2 bases and J by 7 bases, with 15 bases left in between. Germline V gene data show CDR1 as SGHAT and CDR2 as FQDESV (reference sequence). The CDR3 has 15 amino acids. The CDR3 coding sequence is TGTGCCAGCAGCTTATCTCGGGGGGCCACAAATGAGCAGTTCTTC. This codes for CASSLSRGATNEQFF.

The chain combines TRBV10-3 with TRBJ1-1, with a weak D call TRBD1 (5 bases). V lost 8 bases and J 1 base, leaving 14 bases between the germline ends. CDR1 and CDR2 from the germline V gene are ENHRY and SYGVKD. This CDR3 comprises 14 residues. CDR3 nucleotides: TGTGCCATCGGTCGAGCAGGGTCGAACACTGAAGCTTTCTTT. This gives the protein CAIGRAGSNTEAFF.

The chain is built from TRBV2 and TRBJ2-5; 13 nucleotides align to TRBD2. This CDR3 is built from 19 residues. In germline, CDR1 is SNHLY, CDR2 FYNNEI. Trimming at V came to 1 base and at J to 5 bases, leaving 13 bases not matched to a gene. This chain's CDR3 is CASSEERTSGGPRRETQYF. For the CDR3, the DNA is TGTGCCAGCAGTGAAGAGAGGACTAGCGGGGGTCCTCGCCGGGAGACCCAGTACTTC.

The rearrangement joins TRBV19 to TRBJ2-5; 7 bases align to TRBD1. Germline CDR1 is LNHDA and CDR2 is SQIVND (reference sequence). The CDR3 is 14 amino acids. Germline trimming cut 6 bases from V and 5 bases from J; bases unmatched to any gene: 9. The CDR3 spells CASRGKGAGETQYF. The CDR3, as DNA: TGTGCCAGTAGGGGGAAGGGGGCCGGGGAGACCCAGTACTTC.

The J gene is TRBJ1-1, the V gene TRBV30, with TRBD1 matching 8 bases. The CDR3 has 13 residues. Germline V gene data show CDR1 as GTSNPN and CDR2 as SVGIG (reference sequence). V gave up 4 bases and J gave up 6 bases; unmatched junction bases: 7. The CDR3: CAWTITGGSEAFF. The CDR3 DNA is TGTGCCTGGACTATCACAGGGGGGTCTGAAGCTTTCTTT.

The gene calls are TRBV19 and TRBJ1-2; TRBD1 is a possible D gene (5 bases). The CDR3 spans 14 residues. Germline loops: CDR1 LNHDA, CDR2 SQIVND (reference sequence). Trimming removed 6 bases from V and 4 bases from J, with 15 bases in between. CDR3 residues: CASRVPGQGYGYTF. Here the CDR3 DNA reads TGTGCCAGTAGAGTACCTGGGCAGGGCTATGGCTACACCTTC.

There are a few counts of this clone. CDR3 in amino acids: CASSILSGTGGANSPLHF. CDR3 nucleotide sequence: TGTGCCAGTAGTATACTATCGGGGACAGGGGGCGCGAATTCACCCCTCCACTTT. The chain links TRBV19 to TRBJ1-6, with 12 bases that match TRBD1. V lost 2 bases and J lost 7; bases outside the gene matches: 9. CDR3 length: 18 amino acids. Germline V gene sequence: CDR1 LNHDA, CDR2 SQIVND (reference sequence).

The chain combines TRBV3-1 (or the pseudogene TRBV3-2) with TRBJ1-5; TRBD1 aligns across 7 bases. Germline CDR1 LGHDT, CDR2 YNNKEL (reference sequence). The length of the CDR3 is 16 residues. V gave up 3 bases and J gave up 1 base; unmatched junction bases: 6. CDR3 sequence reads: CASSQQAGGSNQPQHF. The CDR3 bases are TGTGCCAGCAGCCAGCAGGCAGGGGGAAGCAATCAGCCCCAGCATTTT.

This clone has a single count. The chain couples TRBV6-2 or TRBV6-3 to TRBJ1-2; TRBD1 is a possible D gene (6 bases). CDR3 length equals 13 residues. V was shortened by 4 bases and J by 7 bases, with 13 bases between the two germline ends. Germline-derived CDR1 and CDR2 are MNHEY and SVGEGT. The DNA of the CDR3 is TGTGCCAGCAGTTTTCAACAGGGAATTGGCTACACCTTC. Its translation: CASSFQQGIGYTF.

The rearrangement links TRBV9 to TRBJ2-3; 13 nucleotides agree with TRBD2. Germline V lookup: CDR1 SGDLS, CDR2 YYNGEE. V lost 4 bases and J lost 4; bases outside the gene matches: 3. The CDR3 totals 15 residues. CDR3 sequence: CASSRGLAGADTQYF. CDR3 sequence (DNA): TGTGCCAGCAGCCGAGGACTAGCGGGAGCAGATACGCAGTATTTT.

This clone has a single count. This rearrangement joins TRBV5-5 to TRBJ1-1; maybe TRBD1 (5 bases). Trimming took 3 bases from V and 4 from J, leaving 19 bases between them. This CDR3 region has 16 residues. Per the germline V gene, CDR1 is SGHKS and CDR2 is YYEKEE (reference sequence). Here the CDR3 reads CASSSRGRGSATEAFF. The DNA for the CDR3 is TGTGCCAGCAGCTCCCGAGGGAGGGGCTCCGCCACTGAAGCTTTCTTT.

This chain connects TRBV30 to TRBJ1-1; D gene unclear. Trimming pared 3 bases from V and 7 bases from J, leaving 12 bases between. CDR1 is GTSNPN, CDR2 SVGIG, per germline (reference sequence). This CDR3 region has 12 residues. CDR3 DNA sequence: TGTGCCTGGAGGGGTTATTGGAGTGAAGCTTTCTTT. Protein: CAWRGYWSEAFF.